Following are 30 T cell receptor beta chains from one sample sequenced in a study of monozygotic twins with cystic fibrosis. Clones were read by immunoSEQ multiplex PCR, and TCRdb kept only the in-frame ones, dropping some. The table shows about 35,000 clones, with approximately 72% occurring only once. Sequenced material: blood. All receptors derive from a girl under 18 with cystic fibrosis.

The chain employs TRBV4-3 and TRBJ2-7; tentative D call: TRBD2 (6 bases). The V end was cut by 0 bases, the J end by 4 bases, with 16 bases between. The CDR3 sequence is 16 residues long. Looked up from germline, CDR1 is LGHNA and CDR2 is YSLEER. CDR3 sequence (DNA): TGCGCCAGCAGCCAAGATCTGACGGGAGCTGGGTACGAGCAGTACTTC. Translated: CASSQDLTGAGYEQYF.

The rearrangement uses TRBV9 and TRBJ2-3; D may be TRBD2 (6 bases). CDR1 SGDLS and CDR2 YYNGEE come from the germline V gene. Trimming left V 0 bases short and J 5 bases short, with 13 bases between. The CDR3 runs 15 residues. CDR3: CASSVEEGGGDTQYF. The CDR3 DNA reads as TGTGCCAGCAGCGTAGAAGAGGGAGGAGGAGATACGCAGTATTTT.

Details on this clone: This CDR3 is also generated by other DNA sequences in the sample. The rearrangement links TRBV9 to TRBJ1-4, with D possibly being TRBD1 (5 bases). CDR3 length equals 14 residues. Germline loops: CDR1 SGDLS, CDR2 YYNGEE. With 2 bases removed from V and 0 bases from J, the gap between germline ends came to 5 bases. CDR3 DNA: TGTGCCAGCAGCGTGGGGCCAACTAATGAAAAACTGTTTTTT. It specifies CASSVGPTNEKLFF. Full variable domain (rest looked up from reference TRBV9 and TRBJ1-4): DSGVTQTPKHLITATGQRVTLRCSPRSGDLSVYWYQQSLDQGLQFLIQYYNGEERAKGNILERFSAQQFPDLHSELNLSSLELGDSALYFCASSVGPTNEKLFFGSGTQLSVL.

This clone was seen only a few times. The V call is TRBV5-1, the J call TRBJ1-1, with D perhaps matching TRBD1 (5 bases). The CDR3 has 11 residues. Germline V gene lookup returns CDR1 SGHRS and CDR2 YFSETQ. The V end was cut by 1 base, the J end by 7 bases, with 5 bases between. The CDR3 DNA reads as TGCGCCAGCAGCTTGACAGGTGAAGCTTTCTTT. Protein product: CASSLTGEAFF.

V and J are TRBV5-1 and TRBJ1-3, with 7 bases lining up with TRBD1. The CDR3 is 16 amino acids. Germline assignment: CDR1 SGHRS and CDR2 YFSETQ. With V trimmed by 2 bases and J by 6 bases, 11 bases remained unmatched. Here the CDR3 DNA reads TGCGCCAGCAGCTTACAGGGGCTCGAGGGGAAAAACACCATATATTTT. Encoded protein: CASSLQGLEGKNTIYF.

The chain employs TRBV5-1 and TRBJ1-1; 9 bases fit TRBD1. The germline V gene has CDR1 SGHRS and CDR2 YFSETQ. Losses at the gene ends were 4 bases for V and 0 bases for J; bases not matched to a gene: 7. This CDR3 comprises 16 residues. The CDR3 loop is CASSPGTGSMNTEAFF. The CDR3 DNA is TGCGCCAGCAGCCCCGGGACAGGGTCGATGAACACTGAAGCTTTCTTT. Full variable domain (outside the CDR3, taken from reference TRBV5-1 and TRBJ1-1): KAGVTQTPRYLIKTRGQQVTLSCSPISGHRSVSWYQQTPGQGLQFLFEYFSETQRNKGNFPGRFSGRQFSNSRSEMNVSTLELGDSALYLCASSPGTGSMNTEAFFGQGTRLTVV.

This clone was recorded once. This chain connects TRBV4-3 to TRBJ2-7; 13 bases are a match to TRBD2. The junction had 2 bases not matched to a gene; V was cut back by 3 bases and J by 0 bases. The CDR3 extends over 16 amino acids. Per germline, CDR1 LGHNA and CDR2 YSLEER. The chain's CDR3 is CASSHGLAGVSYEQYF. CDR3 bases: TGCGCCAGCAGCCACGGACTAGCGGGAGTCTCCTACGAGCAGTACTTC.

The chain carries TRBV25-1 and TRBJ1-1; TRBD1 agrees at 8 bases. This CDR3 is 15 amino acids long. The V gene's germline CDR1 is MGHDK and CDR2 SYGVNS. V lost 3 bases and J lost 0; bases outside the gene matches: 3. CDR3 protein: CASSDPRGLNTEAFF. CDR3 nucleotide sequence: TGTGCCAGCAGTGACCCCAGGGGGCTGAACACTGAAGCTTTCTTT.

The chain is built from TRBV21-1 and TRBJ1-5. TRBV21-1 is designated a pseudogene. The CDR3 is 15 amino acids. The CDR3 DNA sequence: TGTGCCAGCAGCAAAGCGGGCCGCTTGGGACAGCCCCAGCATTTT. Protein sequence: CASSKAGRLGQPQHF.

This clone was seen only once. The chain employs TRBV6-6 and TRBJ2-7; unclear D gene. Germline V gene sequence: CDR1 MNHNY, CDR2 SVGAGI (reference sequence). V was cut by 6 bases and J by 4 bases, with 10 bases left in between. The CDR3 is made up of 12 amino acids. The CDR3 nucleotides read TGTGCCAGCAGAGAAACAGCATACGAGCAGTACTTC. Translation gives CASRETAYEQYF.

This chain connects TRBV13 to TRBJ1-3, with a weak D call TRBD1 (6 bases). Between the trimmed V and J ends, which lost 3 bases and 0 bases, there was a span of 12 bases. The CDR3 has 16 amino acids. CDR1 and CDR2 (germline): PRHDT, FYEKMQ (reference sequence). The CDR3 DNA sequence: TGTGCCAGCAGCTTCCCAGGGGCTAGCTCTGGAAACACCATATATTTT. This gives the protein CASSFPGASSGNTIYF.

The chain employs TRBV6-1 and TRBJ2-7, with TRBD2 as a possible D gene (7 bases). CDR3 length: 15 residues. With 6 bases removed from V and 4 bases from J, the gap between germline ends came to 19 bases. Germline V gene sequence: CDR1 MNHNS, CDR2 SASEGT. Here the CDR3 DNA reads TGTGCCAGCAGCGGGGGGCCGTTACAGTCTTACGAGCAGTACGTC. It translates to CASSGGPLQSYEQYV.

This clone appeared a few times. This chain's CDR3 is CASSPWTDPPEKLFF. CDR3 nucleotides: TGTGCCAGCAGTCCCTGGACAGACCCTCCTGAAAAACTGTTTTTT. The chain combines TRBV28 with TRBJ1-4, with D perhaps matching TRBD1 (6 bases). This CDR3 is built from 15 residues. The germline V gene has CDR1 MDHEN and CDR2 SYDVKM. Trimming left V 5 bases short and J 7 bases short, with 17 bases between. Combining the CDR3 with reference TRBV28 and TRBJ1-4 gives the whole variable domain DVKVTQSSRYLVKRTGEKVFLECVQDMDHENMFWYRQDPGLGLRLIYFSYDVKMKEKGDIPEGYSVSREKKERFSLILESASTNQTSMYLCASSPWTDPPEKLFFGSGTQLSVL.

CDR3 nucleotides: TGTGCCAGCAGCTCAGGACAGGGTCGGGAAAAACTGTTTTTT. This codes for CASSSGQGREKLFF. The chain couples TRBV7-2 to TRBJ1-4; TRBD1 matches at 8 bases. The J segment lost 8 bases and the V segment lost 4 bases, leaving 6 bases of the junction unmatched. This CDR3 has 14 amino acids. Germline V gives CDR1 SGHTA, CDR2 FQGNSA.

The J gene is TRBJ1-4, the V gene TRBV6-6; maybe TRBD1 (5 bases). This CDR3 has 14 residues. The V end was cut by 4 bases, the J end by 1 base, with 7 bases between. CDR1 and CDR2 from the germline V gene are MNHNY and SVGAGI (reference sequence). The DNA for the CDR3 is TGTGCCAGCAGTTGGACACGAACTAATGAAAAACTGTTTTTT. Its translation: CASSWTRTNEKLFF.

The chain is built from TRBV11-2 and TRBJ1-2, with D uncertain. V gave up 2 bases and J gave up 3 bases, with 10 bases separating them. Germline CDR1 is SGHAT and CDR2 is FQNNGV. This CDR3 spans 14 amino acids. For the CDR3, the DNA is TGTGCCAGCAGCTTACGGTCGCATTACTATGGCTACACCTTC. Encoded protein: CASSLRSHYYGYTF.

The chain links TRBV2 to TRBJ2-3; TRBD2 agrees at 9 bases. CDR1 and CDR2 from the germline V gene are SNHLY and FYNNEI. The CDR3 totals 18 residues. V gave up 2 bases and J gave up 3 bases; unmatched junction bases: 12. The CDR3, as DNA: TGTGCCAGCAGTGAATCTCGGTCTAGCGGGATGTCTACAGATACGCAGTATTTT. Its translation is CASSESRSSGMSTDTQYF.

About this clone itself: One end of the junction is discordant with germline, which a read error may explain. This sequence joins TRBV5-6 and TRBJ2-2, with D possibly being TRBD1 (6 bases). This CDR3 contains 15 residues. The germline V gene has CDR1 SGHDT and CDR2 YYEEEE. As DNA, the CDR3 is TGTGCCAGCAGCTTGGCAGGGGTGAACGCCGGGGAGCTGTTTTTT. It codes for CASSLAGVNAGELFF.

V is TRBV6-5 and J is TRBJ2-1; TRBD2 matches 8 bases. The germline V gene has CDR1 MNHEY and CDR2 SVGAGI. V lost 6 bases and J lost 0; bases outside the gene matches: 4. The CDR3 totals 15 residues. Here the CDR3 reads CASRQSGSSYNEQFF. The CDR3 bases are TGTGCCAGCAGACAAAGCGGGAGCTCCTACAATGAGCAGTTCTTC.

This chain links TRBV19 with TRBJ1-1; D call uncertain. CDR1 is LNHDA and CDR2 is SQIVND in the germline V gene (reference sequence). This CDR3 region has 13 residues. V lost 5 bases and J 5 bases, leaving 12 bases between the germline ends. CDR3 nucleotides: TGTGCCAGTAGTCTCACAAGATCAACTGAAGCTTTCTTT. Its protein is CASSLTRSTEAFF.

V gene TRBV5-1 combines with J gene TRBJ2-2; D is unclear. Germline V gene data show CDR1 as SGHRS and CDR2 as YFSETQ. This CDR3 comprises 15 residues. Trimming stripped 3 bases from V and 5 bases from J, with 14 bases between. CDR3 sequence reads: CASSSRSGRTGELFF. Written as DNA, the CDR3 is TGCGCCAGCAGCTCCCGGTCGGGTAGGACCGGGGAGCTGTTTTTT.

This clone was seen only once. V is TRBV6-5 and J is TRBJ1-3; a weak D match, TRBD1 (6 bases). The CDR3 loop spans 16 amino acids. Trimming removed 0 bases at V and 1 base at J, with 10 bases between. Per germline, CDR1 MNHEY and CDR2 SVGAGI. The CDR3 here is CASSYSLGGSGNTIYF. The CDR3 DNA sequence: TGTGCCAGCAGTTACTCACTAGGGGGTTCTGGAAACACCATATATTTT.

The chain links TRBV4-3 to TRBJ1-2; 12 bases align to TRBD1. Germline V gene sequence: CDR1 LGHNA, CDR2 YSLEER. CDR3 length equals 14 residues. With 1 base clipped from V and 8 bases from J, the junction kept 2 bases outside the gene matches. CDR3 amino acids: CASSQGDRGRGYTF. CDR3 nucleotides: TGCGCCAGCAGCCAAGGGGACAGGGGGCGAGGCTACACCTTC.

The gene calls are TRBV5-4 and TRBJ2-1; D not resolved. This CDR3 comprises 12 residues. The germline V gene encodes CDR1 SGHNT and CDR2 YYREEE (reference sequence). V lost 1 base, J lost 5 bases, and 4 bases lay in between. Written as DNA, the CDR3 is TGTGCCAGCAGCTTGAGGAACAATGAGCAGTTCTTC. Its translation is CASSLRNNEQFF.

This clone was seen only a few times. J is TRBJ2-7 and V is TRBV4-2; D is unresolved. The CDR3 runs 13 residues. Germline CDR1 and CDR2: LGHNA and YNFKEQ. V gave up 1 base and J gave up 6 bases, with 10 bases separating them. Here the CDR3 reads CASSQVRGPEQYF. As DNA, the CDR3 is TGTGCCAGCAGCCAAGTCCGAGGCCCCGAGCAGTACTTC.

The chain recombines TRBV5-5 with TRBJ2-7; TRBD2 might be the D (5 bases). V was clipped by 2 bases and J by 10 bases, with 13 bases between them. Germline V gene lookup returns CDR1 SGHKS and CDR2 YYEKEE (reference sequence). The CDR3 is made up of 12 amino acids. The CDR3 here is CASSFIPEAQYF. Written as DNA, the CDR3 is TGTGCCAGCAGCTTTATCCCGGAGGCACAGTACTTC.

The chain recombines TRBV19 with TRBJ1-2; TRBD1 matches at 9 bases. V gave up 6 bases and J gave up 2 bases; unmatched junction bases: 1. Germline CDR1 reads LNHDA; CDR2 reads SQIVND (reference sequence). The CDR3 has 13 amino acids. The CDR3 protein is CASSGQGNYGYTF. The CDR3 region has the DNA TGTGCCAGTAGCGGACAGGGGAACTATGGCTACACCTTC.

J is TRBJ2-3 and V is TRBV21-1; no check of the table's D call, TRBD2, against the DNA was made. TRBV21-1 counts as a pseudogene. The CDR3 is 17 residues long. The CDR3 region is CASSPRLAGGPTDTQYF. The CDR3 DNA reads as TGTGCCAGCAGTCCCAGACTAGCGGGAGGGCCCACAGATACGCAGTATTTT.

The V gene is TRBV7-2, the J gene TRBJ1-2; possible D gene TRBD1, 5 bases. Trimming removed 1 base at V and 4 bases at J, with 16 bases between. The CDR3 has 16 residues. The germline V gene encodes CDR1 SGHTA and CDR2 FQGNSA. The CDR3 bases are TGTGCCAGCAGCTTAGAGATCGGCAGGGTCGGCTATGGCTACACCTTC. Encoded protein: CASSLEIGRVGYGYTF.

This chain links TRBV7-3 with TRBJ1-3, with D possibly matching TRBD1 (6 bases). V was trimmed by 2 bases and J by 1 base, leaving 9 bases between them. The length of the CDR3 is 15 residues. Germline V lookup: CDR1 SGHTA, CDR2 FQGTGA. For the CDR3, the DNA is TGTGCCAGCAGCTTACAAGGGGGATCTGGAAACACCATATATTTT. Amino acid sequence: CASSLQGGSGNTIYF.